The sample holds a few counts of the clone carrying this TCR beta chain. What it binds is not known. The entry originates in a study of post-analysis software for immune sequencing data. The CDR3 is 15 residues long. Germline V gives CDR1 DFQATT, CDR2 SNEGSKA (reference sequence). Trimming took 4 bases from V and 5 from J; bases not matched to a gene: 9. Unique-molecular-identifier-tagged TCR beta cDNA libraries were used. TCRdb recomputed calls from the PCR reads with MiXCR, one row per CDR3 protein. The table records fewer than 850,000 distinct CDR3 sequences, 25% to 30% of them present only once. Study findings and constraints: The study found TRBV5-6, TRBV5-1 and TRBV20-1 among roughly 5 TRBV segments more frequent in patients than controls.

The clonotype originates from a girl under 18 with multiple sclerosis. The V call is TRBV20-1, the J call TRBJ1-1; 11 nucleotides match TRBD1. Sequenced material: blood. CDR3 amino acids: CSATIRDRGGTEAFF. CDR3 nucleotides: TGCAGTGCTACGATCCGGGACAGGGGGGGGACTGAAGCTTTCTTT.